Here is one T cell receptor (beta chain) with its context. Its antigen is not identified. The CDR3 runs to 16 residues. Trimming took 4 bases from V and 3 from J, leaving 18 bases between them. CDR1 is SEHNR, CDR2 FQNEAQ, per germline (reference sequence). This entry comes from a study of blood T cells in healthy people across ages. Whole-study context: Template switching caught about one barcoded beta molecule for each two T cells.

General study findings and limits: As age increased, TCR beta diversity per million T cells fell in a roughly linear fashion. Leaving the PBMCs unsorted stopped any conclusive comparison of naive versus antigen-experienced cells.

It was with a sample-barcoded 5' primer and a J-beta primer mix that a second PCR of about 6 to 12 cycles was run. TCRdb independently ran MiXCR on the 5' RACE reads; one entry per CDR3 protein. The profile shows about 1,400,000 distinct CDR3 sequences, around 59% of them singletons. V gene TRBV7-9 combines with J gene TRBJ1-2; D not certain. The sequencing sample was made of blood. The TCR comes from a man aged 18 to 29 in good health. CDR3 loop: CASSSLTPTLYYGYTF. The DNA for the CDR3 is TGTGCCAGCAGCTCACTTACGCCGACACTCTACTATGGCTACACCTTC.